This T cell receptor (beta chain) was recovered during a study of T-cell memory formation after mild COVID-19. Overall study results and limits: The study found balanced CD4/CD8 in clones contracting day 15 to 85 and a CD4+ lean in later expanders.

As concerns this clonotype: As yet, its antigen is unknown.

The CDR3 has 13 residues. The V end was cut by 2 bases, the J end by 6 bases, with 9 bases between. Germline values: CDR1 LGHDT, CDR2 YNNKEL (reference sequence). MiXCR was run by TCRdb on the 5' RACE reads, yielding one entry per CDR3 protein. The sample records roughly 150,000 distinct CDR3 sequences, over 10% being singletons. Sequencing used PBMCs or a T cell subset sorted from them (not recorded which). The chain has TRBV3-1 and TRBJ2-3; D gene unclear. The receptor was derived from a man aged 18 to 35 who had mild COVID-19 (a few samples of this study predate the infection). Cell type and time point are not known. The CDR3 spells CASSQNRGDTQYF. CDR3 nucleotide sequence: TGTGCCAGCAGCCAAAACAGAGGCGATACGCAGTATTTT.